Following are 5 T cell receptor beta chains from one sample sequenced in a study of identical twins (TCRdb year 2016). Libraries came from 5' RACE. The run used an Illumina HiSeq 2000. TCRdb handled the public reads itself, with Q25 trimming in fastp and clone calling in MiXCR, and kept productive beta chains. Rows are combined by CDR3 protein, so each entry shows the most common genes and DNA. The sample records 150,000 or so distinct CDR3 sequences, roughly 3.3% of which are singletons. The ten largest clones add up to more than 6.5% of the sample. Specimen: memory T cells sorted from blood. The meaning of the sample's cell subset or site label: CD45RO+ enriched T cells. These receptor sequences come from a man aged 18-30 years in good health.

This clonotype has at least ten counts. The chain recombines TRBV10-3 with TRBJ1-5; 7 bases line up with TRBD1. CDR1 is ENHRY and CDR2 is SYGVKD in the germline V gene. V lost 4 bases and J lost 1; bases outside the gene matches: 4. CDR3 size: 15 residues. In nucleotides, the CDR3 is TGTGCCATCAGTGGTGCGACAGGGAGCAATCAGCCCCAGCATTTT. It translates to CAISGATGSNQPQHF.

This clonotype has at least ten counts. The chain uses TRBV11-2 and TRBJ1-2, with TRBD1 matching over 9 bases. The germline V gene has CDR1 SGHAT and CDR2 FQNNGV. This CDR3 spans 17 amino acids. V was pared by 5 bases and J by 4 bases, with 14 bases of the junction left unmatched. CDR3 sequence: CASSLAGTGLGGYGYTF. CDR3 sequence (DNA): TGTGCCAGCAGCCTCGCCGGGACAGGGTTGGGAGGCTATGGCTACACCTTC.

This clonotype came up many times. This rearrangement joins TRBV6-1 to TRBJ2-3, with TRBD1 as a possible D gene (7 bases). V was clipped by 8 bases and J by 2 bases, with 26 bases between them. CDR3 size: 18 residues. Looked up from germline, CDR1 is MNHNS and CDR2 is SASEGT. DNA of the CDR3: TGTGCCAGCGGGGGGTTCAACCCAGGGGGAGGTATCACAGATACGCAGTATTTT. This sequence encodes CASGGFNPGGGITDTQYF.

This clonotype has a count of ten or more. V and J are TRBV5-6 and TRBJ2-1; tentative D call: TRBD1 (5 bases). CDR1 and CDR2 from the germline V gene are SGHDT and YYEEEE. Trimming shortened V by 2 bases and J by 8 bases, and 23 bases separated the two germline ends. This CDR3 comprises 17 residues. CDR3 nucleotide sequence: TGTGCCAGCAGCTTACTCCAACGAGATCCTAGGGGCCATGAGCAGTTCTTC. Translation: CASSLLQRDPRGHEQFF. Full variable domain (missing parts from reference TRBV5-6 and TRBJ2-1): DAGVTQSPTHLIKTRGQQVTLRCSPKSGHDTVSWYQQALGQGPQFIFQYYEEEERQRGNFPDRFSGHQFPNYSSELNVNALLLGDSALYLCASSLLQRDPRGHEQFFGPGTRLTVL.

This clonotype came up many times. The CDR3 DNA reads as TGTGCCAGCACCCAAATCAGGGGAATTCCCGGGGAGCTGTTTTTT. It is translated as CASTQIRGIPGELFF. This chain connects TRBV13 to TRBJ2-2, with a tentative D call TRBD1 (6 bases). Between the trimmed V and J ends, which lost 7 bases and 6 bases, there was a span of 18 bases. Looked up from germline, CDR1 is PRHDT and CDR2 is FYEKMQ (reference sequence). There are 15 residues in the CDR3.